This TCR beta chain was sequenced in a study of blood T cell repertoires in COVID-19. Profiling relied on immunoSEQ multiplex PCR, and the TCRdb table lists in-frame clones only, not all of them. The repertoire includes 300,000 to 400,000 clones, 88% of them detected once, and 0.97% sits in the top ten. The germline V and J ends were trimmed by 5 bases and 5 bases, with 12 bases remaining between them. In germline, CDR1 is MNHEY, CDR2 SVGAGI. The CDR3 spans 14 residues. The sequenced sample consisted of PBMCs or T cells enriched from blood (not recorded which). The chain uses TRBV6-5 and TRBJ1-4, with D possibly being TRBD1 (5 bases). This sequence originates from a woman aged 25 to 39 with acute COVID-19. CDR3 amino acids: CASSKQDANEKLFF. In nucleotides, the CDR3 is TGTGCCAGCAGTAAACAGGACGCGAATGAAAAACTGTTTTTT.